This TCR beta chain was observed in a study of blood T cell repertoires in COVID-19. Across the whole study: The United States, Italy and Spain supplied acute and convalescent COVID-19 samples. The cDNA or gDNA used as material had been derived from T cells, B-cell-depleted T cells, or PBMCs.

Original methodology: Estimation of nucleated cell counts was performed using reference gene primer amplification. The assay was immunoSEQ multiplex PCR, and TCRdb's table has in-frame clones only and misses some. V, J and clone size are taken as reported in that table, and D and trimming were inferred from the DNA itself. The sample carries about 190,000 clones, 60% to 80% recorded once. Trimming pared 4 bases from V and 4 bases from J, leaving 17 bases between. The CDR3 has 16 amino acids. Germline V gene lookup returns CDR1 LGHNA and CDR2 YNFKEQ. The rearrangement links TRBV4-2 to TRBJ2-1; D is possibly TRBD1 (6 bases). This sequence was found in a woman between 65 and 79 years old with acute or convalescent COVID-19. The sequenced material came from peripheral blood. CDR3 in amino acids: CASSPRRQGIYNEQFF. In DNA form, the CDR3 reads TGTGCCAGCAGCCCCAGGCGCCAGGGGATTTACAATGAGCAGTTCTTC.